The 19 T cell receptor beta chains listed next were all sequenced from one sample in a study of blood T cell repertoires in COVID-19. Clones were read by immunoSEQ multiplex PCR, and TCRdb kept only the in-frame ones, dropping some. The sample shows 400,000 or so clones, 75% to 90% of them seen only once. The sequenced sample consisted of peripheral blood. These receptors all come from a woman between 40 and 50 years old with COVID-19, enrolled during active disease.

This clone has just a few counts. This rearrangement joins TRBV5-1 to TRBJ1-1; tentative D call: TRBD1 (6 bases). The germline V gene encodes CDR1 SGHRS and CDR2 YFSETQ. Trimming took 4 bases from V and 4 from J, leaving 17 bases between them. This CDR3 spans 15 amino acids. The CDR3: CASSPLQGSGTEAFF. Written as DNA, the CDR3 is TGCGCCAGCAGCCCTCTACAGGGTTCAGGCACTGAAGCTTTCTTT. The full variable domain, completed using reference TRBV5-1 and TRBJ1-1, is KAGVTQTPRYLIKTRGQQVTLSCSPISGHRSVSWYQQTPGQGLQFLFEYFSETQRNKGNFPGRFSGRQFSNSRSEMNVSTLELGDSALYLCASSPLQGSGTEAFFGQGTRLTVV.

The chain joins TRBV28 to TRBJ1-1, with 7 bases identical to TRBD1. The J segment lost 4 bases and the V segment lost 3 bases, leaving 5 bases of the junction unmatched. Germline V lookup: CDR1 MDHEN, CDR2 SYDVKM. The CDR3 runs 14 residues. The CDR3 sequence is CASSFDRVVTEAFF. CDR3 nucleotide sequence: TGTGCCAGCAGTTTTGACAGGGTGGTCACTGAAGCTTTCTTT.

The chain has TRBV2 and TRBJ1-2; TRBD1 matches 10 bases. The CDR3 covers 15 residues. The V gene's germline CDR1 is SNHLY and CDR2 FYNNEI. Trimming at V came to 5 bases and at J to 5 bases, leaving 8 bases not matched to a gene. CDR3 nucleotides: TGTGCCAGCAGTCAGAGACGACAGGGGGCTTATGGCTACACCTTC. Protein product: CASSQRRQGAYGYTF.

The chain uses TRBV5-1 and TRBJ1-6, with TRBD1 identical over 7 bases. From germline, CDR1 is SGHRS and CDR2 YFSETQ. The CDR3 consists of 16 residues. Trimming removed 0 bases from V and 5 bases from J; junction bases left unmatched: 5. The CDR3 DNA is TGCGCCAGCAGCTTGGAGGACAGGAGTCATAATTCACCCCTCCACTTT. It yields the protein CASSLEDRSHNSPLHF.

The genes are TRBV5-4 and TRBJ1-2, with 7 bases aligning to TRBD1. Germline CDR1 reads SGHNT; CDR2 reads YYREEE (reference sequence). V lost 0 bases and J lost 1; bases outside the gene matches: 3. CDR3 length: 15 amino acids. The CDR3 sequence: CASSLGQGVNYGYTF. The CDR3 DNA is TGTGCCAGCAGCTTGGGGCAGGGGGTTAACTATGGCTACACCTTC.

The chain combines TRBV24-1 with TRBJ1-1; D gene ambiguous. The germline V gene encodes CDR1 KGHDR and CDR2 SFDVKD. V was shortened by 2 bases and J by 4 bases, with 4 bases between the two germline ends. This CDR3 is built from 12 residues. CDR3 nucleotides: TGTGCCACCAGTGATTCCGGCACTGAAGCTTTCTTT. Amino acid sequence: CATSDSGTEAFF.

The J gene is TRBJ2-3, the V gene TRBV12-5; the D is unclear. Germline V gene data show CDR1 as LGHNT and CDR2 as FRNRAP. V gave up 6 bases and J gave up 3 bases, with 4 bases separating them. The CDR3 has 11 residues. The CDR3 reads CASGYTDTQYF. DNA for the CDR3: TGTGCTAGTGGGTATACAGATACGCAGTATTTT.

The chain employs TRBV10-3 and TRBJ2-7; the D gene is possibly TRBD2 (5 bases). The CDR3 length is 13 residues. V shed 6 bases and J shed 4 bases, with 13 bases lying between them. The germline V gene has CDR1 ENHRY and CDR2 SYGVKD. CDR3: CAIREDSGYEQYF. CDR3 bases: TGTGCCATCAGGGAGGATTCGGGGTACGAGCAGTACTTC.

The chain has TRBV5-1 and TRBJ2-1, with 11 bases lining up with TRBD2. The germline V gene has CDR1 SGHRS and CDR2 YFSETQ. The CDR3 runs 16 residues. Trimming cost V 0 bases and J 8 bases; bases outside gene matches: 7. In nucleotides, the CDR3 is TGCGCCAGCAGCTTGGATGGTAGCGGGAGGGCCGATGAGCAGTTCTTC. It specifies CASSLDGSGRADEQFF.

The chain is built from TRBV9 and TRBJ1-6; D unresolved. This CDR3 has 15 amino acids. The V gene's germline CDR1 is SGDLS and CDR2 YYNGEE. Trimming cost V 0 bases and J 5 bases, with 9 bases left between them. The CDR3 DNA reads TGTGCCAGCAGCGTAGTCTCCGCGAATAATTCACCCCTCCACTTT. Encoded protein: CASSVVSANNSPLHF.

This chain uses TRBV23-1 with TRBJ2-2; D may be TRBD2 (7 bases). TRBV23-1 is filed as an ORF, its function uncertain. The CDR3 has 16 residues. Trimming shortened V by 7 bases and J by 3 bases, and 18 bases separated the two germline ends. The CDR3 sequence: CASTPGGPTDTGELFF. The CDR3, as DNA: TGCGCCAGCACCCCCGGGGGGCCCACAGACACCGGGGAGCTGTTTTTT.

This clone was counted only a few times. This chain connects TRBV28 to TRBJ1-3, with D unresolved. Germline V gives CDR1 MDHEN, CDR2 SYDVKM. This CDR3 has 14 amino acids. V lost 8 bases to trimming and J lost 4 bases, with 15 bases between them. CDR3 coding DNA: TGTGCCAGCCCTTCGCCGGGGAAGGGAAACACCATATATTTT. As protein: CASPSPGKGNTIYF.

V is TRBV11-1 and J is TRBJ1-6, with TRBD1 matching over 7 bases. The germline CDR1 and CDR2 sequences are SGHAT and FQDESV (reference sequence). V lost 5 bases, J lost 4 bases, and 8 bases stayed unmatched. This CDR3 comprises 16 residues. CDR3 loop: CASSLGRGQYNSPLHF. CDR3 DNA sequence: TGTGCCAGCAGCCTAGGGAGGGGGCAGTATAATTCACCCCTCCACTTT.

The rearrangement uses TRBV7-2 and TRBJ2-4; 8 positions agree with TRBD1. The germline V gene encodes CDR1 SGHTA and CDR2 FQGNSA. After removal of 1 base from V and 0 bases from J, the junction contained 5 bases not matched to a gene. The CDR3 contains 17 residues. The CDR3 protein is CASSLDRDRLAKNIQYF. The CDR3 DNA sequence: TGTGCCAGCAGCTTAGACCGGGACAGGCTAGCCAAAAACATTCAGTACTTC.

Only a few counts were recorded for this clone. The chain uses TRBV5-4 and TRBJ1-3, with 7 nucleotides matching TRBD1. The CDR3 covers 14 residues. J lost 4 bases, V lost 3 bases, and 4 bases had no gene match. Per germline, CDR1 SGHNT and CDR2 YYREEE (reference sequence). The CDR3 region has the DNA TGTGCCAGCAGCTCCCGACAGGGAGGAAACACCATATATTTT. Translating gives CASSSRQGGNTIYF.

The chain combines TRBV4-3 with TRBJ2-2; D gene uncertain. Germline loops: CDR1 LGHNA, CDR2 YSLEER. With 7 bases removed from V and 0 bases from J, the gap between germline ends came to 15 bases. The CDR3 has 16 residues. The CDR3 loop reads CASNHEAYTNTGELFF. The CDR3 nucleotides are TGCGCCAGCAACCACGAAGCGTACACGAACACCGGGGAGCTGTTTTTT.

The chain is built from TRBV2 and TRBJ1-6; 7 nucleotides align to TRBD1. The CDR3 runs 12 residues. The germline CDR1 and CDR2 sequences are SNHLY and FYNNEI. V gave up 5 bases and J gave up 10 bases; unmatched junction bases: 2. CDR3 residues: CASSWDSSPLHF. DNA of the CDR3: TGTGCCAGCAGTTGGGACAGCTCACCCCTCCACTTT.

The J gene is TRBJ2-1, the V gene TRBV3-1 (or the pseudogene TRBV3-2); D ambiguous. Trimming shortened V by 0 bases and J by 7 bases, and 13 bases separated the two germline ends. Germline values: CDR1 LGHDT, CDR2 YNNKEL (reference sequence). This CDR3 is 15 amino acids long. In DNA, the CDR3 is TGTGCCAGCAGCCAAGATCGTTTGCAGGTTAATGAGCAGTTCTTC. As protein: CASSQDRLQVNEQFF.

V and J are TRBV6-5 and TRBJ1-2, with D maybe TRBD1 (6 bases). Germline V gene lookup returns CDR1 MNHEY and CDR2 SVGAGI. CDR3 length: 14 amino acids. V lost 0 bases, J lost 7 bases, and 12 bases lay in between. CDR3 loop: CASSYSTLGAGYTF. The CDR3 bases are TGTGCCAGCAGTTACTCGACCCTGGGGGCTGGCTACACCTTC.